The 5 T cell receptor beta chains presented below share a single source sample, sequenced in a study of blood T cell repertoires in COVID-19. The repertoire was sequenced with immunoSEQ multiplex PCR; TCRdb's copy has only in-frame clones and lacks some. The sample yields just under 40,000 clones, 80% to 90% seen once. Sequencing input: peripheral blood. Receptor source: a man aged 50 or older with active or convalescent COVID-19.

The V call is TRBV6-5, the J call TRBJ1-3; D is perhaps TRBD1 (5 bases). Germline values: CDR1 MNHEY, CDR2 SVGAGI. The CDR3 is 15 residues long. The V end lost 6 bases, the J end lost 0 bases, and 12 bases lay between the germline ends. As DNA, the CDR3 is TGTGCCAGCAGAATGAAGGGGCTCTCTGGAAACACCATATATTTT. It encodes CASRMKGLSGNTIYF.

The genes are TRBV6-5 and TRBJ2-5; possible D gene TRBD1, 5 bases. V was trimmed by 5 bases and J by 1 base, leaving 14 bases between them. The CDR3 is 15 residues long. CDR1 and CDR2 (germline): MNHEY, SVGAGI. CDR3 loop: CASSRWQGLQETQYF. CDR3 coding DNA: TGTGCCAGCAGTAGGTGGCAGGGCCTCCAAGAGACCCAGTACTTC.

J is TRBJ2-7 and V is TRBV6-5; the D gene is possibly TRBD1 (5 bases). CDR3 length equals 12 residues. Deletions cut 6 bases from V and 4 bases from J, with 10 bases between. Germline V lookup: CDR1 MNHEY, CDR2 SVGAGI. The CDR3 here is CASSRDSYEQYF. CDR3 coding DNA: TGTGCCAGCAGCCGCGACAGTTACGAGCAGTACTTC.

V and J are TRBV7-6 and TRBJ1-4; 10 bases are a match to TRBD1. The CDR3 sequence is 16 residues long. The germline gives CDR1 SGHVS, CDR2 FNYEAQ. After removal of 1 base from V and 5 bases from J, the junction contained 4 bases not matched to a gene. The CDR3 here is CASSLGPGQGNEKLFF. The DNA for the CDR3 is TGTGCCAGCAGCTTAGGGCCGGGACAGGGGAATGAAAAACTGTTTTTT.

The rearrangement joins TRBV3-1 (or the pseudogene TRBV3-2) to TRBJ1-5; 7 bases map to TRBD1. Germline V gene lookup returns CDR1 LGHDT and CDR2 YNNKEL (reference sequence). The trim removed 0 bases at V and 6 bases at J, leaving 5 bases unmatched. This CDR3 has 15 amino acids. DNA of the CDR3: TGTGCCAGCAGCCAAGATGGGACAGTTGGTCAGCCCCAGCATTTT. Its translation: CASSQDGTVGQPQHF.